What follows describes a single TCR beta chain. Mismatch with germline at one junction end may stem from a read error. Participant reports of clinical history set cohort assignment. The CDR3 covers 9 residues. Per germline, CDR1 MRHNA and CDR2 SNTAGT. The table came from immunoSEQ multiplex PCR; TCRdb's copy has only in-frame clones and leaves some out. The table includes approximately 140,000 clones, over 75% detected once. The data are from a study of blood T cell repertoires in COVID-19. Turning to the study itself: Whether acute or convalescent, the COVID-19 samples came from the United States, Italy and Spain.

The gene calls are TRBV6-4 and TRBJ1-5, with no clear D. The sequence was collected from a woman aged 25 to 39 with acute COVID-19. Sequences were obtained from PBMCs or T cells enriched from blood (not recorded which). The DNA of the CDR3 is TGTGCCAGTCTTCCAGGTGGTTCATTT. Protein: CASLPGGSF.